These 28 T cell receptor beta chains were all obtained from the same sample, sequenced in a study of cytomegalovirus exposure and HLA in healthy donors (dated by TCRdb to about 2017). Preparation of the library involved the immunoSEQ multiplex PCR assay. TCRdb retrieved this table from immuneACCESS and kept in-frame rearrangements only. Not all clones are present; in checked studies, unresolved V genes account for under half, and no reason is known for the remainder. In all, the sample holds about 280,000 clones, and 88% of those were seen once. The ten largest clones add up to around 0.92% of the sample. Sample: PBMCs. These receptors all come from a woman under 30 in good health and CMV-seronegative.

This clone appeared a single time. This rearrangement joins TRBV2 to TRBJ2-7; TRBD2 matches at 11 bases. Trimming cost V 2 bases and J 4 bases; bases outside gene matches: 22. The CDR3 consists of 21 residues. Germline V gene data show CDR1 as SNHLY and CDR2 as FYNNEI. CDR3 coding DNA: TGTGCCAGCAGTGAACGGGGCTCGCGCCGAACTAGCGGGAGTCCTCGGTACGAGCAGTACTTC. Protein: CASSERGSRRTSGSPRYEQYF.

The V call is TRBV6-5, the J call TRBJ2-7, with a possible D match to TRBD2 (5 bases). Deletions cut 0 bases from V and 3 bases from J, with 12 bases between. This CDR3 contains 15 residues. CDR1 and CDR2 from the germline V gene are MNHEY and SVGAGI. In nucleotides, the CDR3 is TGTGCCAGCAGTTACTCGAGGACTTCTATCTACGAGCAGTACTTC. Translated: CASSYSRTSIYEQYF.

This clone appeared a single time. The gene calls are TRBV15 and TRBJ2-7; D is perhaps TRBD2 (5 bases). The CDR3 sequence is 16 residues long. Per the germline V gene, CDR1 is LNHNV and CDR2 is YYDKDF (reference sequence). Trimming left V 0 bases short and J 2 bases short, with 14 bases between. The chain's CDR3 is CATSRDVGKGAYEQYF. DNA for the CDR3: TGTGCCACCAGCAGAGATGTCGGGAAGGGCGCCTACGAGCAGTACTTC.

This clone has just one count. The chain is built from TRBV7-9 and TRBJ2-3; the D is unclear. V was clipped by 0 bases and J by 6 bases, with 4 bases between them. The CDR3 length is 12 residues. CDR1 and CDR2 (germline): SEHNR, FQNEAQ (reference sequence). For the CDR3, the DNA is TGTGCCAGCAGCTTAGCCGTCGATACGCAGTATTTT. Translation gives CASSLAVDTQYF. Combining the CDR3 with reference TRBV7-9 and TRBJ2-3 gives the whole variable domain DTGVSQNPRHKITKRGQNVTFRCDPISEHNRLYWYRQTLGQGPEFLTYFQNEAQLEKSRLLSDRFSAERPKGSFSTLEIQRTEQGDSAMYLCASSLAVDTQYFGPGTRLTVL.

This clone was seen more than once but under ten times. V usage is TRBV7-2 and J usage is TRBJ1-5, with 8 bases fitting TRBD1. Germline loops: CDR1 SGHTA, CDR2 FQGNSA. CDR3 size: 14 residues. The CDR3 bases are TGTGCGACAGGGGCAGCGAACAGCAATCAGCCCCAGCATTTT. It is translated as CATGAANSNQPQHF.

The V and J genes are TRBV27 and TRBJ1-1; D gene unclear. The V and J ends lost 4 bases and 5 bases respectively, with 17 bases between them. CDR1 and CDR2 (germline): MNHEY, SMNVEV (reference sequence). The CDR3 loop spans 15 amino acids. DNA of the CDR3: TGTGCCAGCAGTTCTCCCCGGCCAGGCGCTACTGAAGCTTTCTTT. Protein: CASSSPRPGATEAFF.

The chain combines TRBV19 with TRBJ2-5; D is unclear. The CDR3 is 17 amino acids. V gave up 0 bases and J gave up 2 bases, with 16 bases separating them. Germline V gives CDR1 LNHDA, CDR2 SQIVND (reference sequence). The CDR3 region is CASSIDLGLELQETQYF. The CDR3, as DNA: TGTGCCAGTAGTATAGATCTCGGCCTAGAATTACAAGAGACCCAGTACTTC.

The V and J genes are TRBV27 and TRBJ1-2; 7 bases fit TRBD1. V was clipped by 5 bases and J by 4 bases; unmatched bases: 13. CDR1 is MNHEY and CDR2 is SMNVEV in the germline V gene (reference sequence). The CDR3 sequence is 16 residues long. In DNA, the CDR3 is TGTGCCAGCAGTACCAAACGCCGGGACAGTGCCTATGGCTACACCTTC. This encodes CASSTKRRDSAYGYTF.

The CDR3 bases are TGTGCCAGCAGCTTATTGTCCACTAGCGGTAGCACAGATACGCAGTATTTT. It is translated as CASSLLSTSGSTDTQYF. This rearrangement joins TRBV7-8 to TRBJ2-3; 8 bases match TRBD2. CDR1 is SGHVS and CDR2 is FQNEAQ in the germline V gene. The junction had 7 bases not matched to a gene; V was cut back by 2 bases and J by 0 bases. The CDR3 is 17 amino acids.

The chain is built from TRBV19 and TRBJ1-2, with no clear D. Germline CDR1 reads LNHDA; CDR2 reads SQIVND (reference sequence). The CDR3 covers 15 residues. With 7 bases removed from V and 8 bases from J, the gap between germline ends came to 23 bases. This CDR3 is CASISGQSTLMGYTF. In DNA, the CDR3 is TGTGCCAGTATCAGCGGGCAGTCGACGCTTATGGGCTACACCTTC.

This chain links TRBV28 with TRBJ2-7; D perhaps matches TRBD2 (5 bases). Trimming pared 8 bases from V and 3 bases from J, leaving 14 bases between. CDR3 length equals 13 residues. From germline, CDR1 is MDHEN and CDR2 SYDVKM. The DNA for the CDR3 is TGTGCCAGCCGAGCGGTGGAGTTCTACGAGCAGTACTTC. Residues: CASRAVEFYEQYF.

The rearrangement links TRBV28 to TRBJ2-7; D is possibly TRBD1 (6 bases). The germline V gene encodes CDR1 MDHEN and CDR2 SYDVKM. The CDR3 is 15 amino acids. V shed 8 bases and J shed 1 base, with 18 bases lying between them. As DNA, the CDR3 is TGTGCCAGCTTCAAGAGGGGGAGTTCATCCTACGAGCAGTACTTC. It specifies CASFKRGSSSYEQYF. The full variable domain, its missing parts supplied by reference TRBV28 and TRBJ2-7, is DVKVTQSSRYLVKRTGEKVFLECVQDMDHENMFWYRQDPGLGLRLIYFSYDVKMKEKGDIPEGYSVSREKKERFSLILESASTNQTSMYLCASFKRGSSSYEQYFGPGTRLTVT.

The table lists this clone with a count of one. This chain links TRBV5-1 with TRBJ2-3; D uncertain. Germline V gene lookup returns CDR1 SGHRS and CDR2 YFSETQ. V was cut by 0 bases and J by 6 bases, with 11 bases left in between. This CDR3 is built from 14 residues. In nucleotides, the CDR3 is TGCGCCAGCAGCTTGGCCCCGACAAGGGATACGCAGTATTTT. Its translation is CASSLAPTRDTQYF.

The table lists this clone with a count of one. The J gene is TRBJ2-1, the V gene TRBV4-1; 13 positions match TRBD2. Germline trimming cut 3 bases from V and 6 bases from J; bases unmatched to any gene: 5. The germline CDR1 and CDR2 sequences are MGHRA and YSYEKL. This CDR3 region has 16 residues. The CDR3 sequence: CASSHPGTSGINEQFF. Written as DNA, the CDR3 is TGCGCCAGCAGCCATCCCGGGACTAGCGGGATCAATGAGCAGTTCTTC.

This sequence joins TRBV10-2 and TRBJ2-3; TRBD2 might be the D (8 bases). CDR1 is WSHSY, CDR2 SAAADI, per germline. The CDR3 spans 16 residues. Trimming stripped 8 bases from V and 3 bases from J, with 21 bases between. The CDR3, as DNA: TGCGCCAGCGGGACAGCGGGAGCAGTTCGTACAGATACGCAGTATTTT. Its protein is CASGTAGAVRTDTQYF.

The chain couples TRBV7-2 to TRBJ2-7; 11 nucleotides line up with TRBD2. CDR3 length: 16 amino acids. V shed 2 bases, J shed 3 bases, and the junction held 6 bases outside the gene matches. The germline V gene encodes CDR1 SGHTA and CDR2 FQGNSA. The CDR3 region has the DNA TGTGCCAGCAGCTTATCAACTAGCGGGAGACTCTACGAGCAGTACTTC. Encoded protein: CASSLSTSGRLYEQYF. The variable domain in full, with the rest retrieved from reference TRBV7-2 and TRBJ2-7, is GAGVSQSPSNKVTEKGKDVELRCDPISGHTALYWYRQSLGQGLEFLIYFQGNSAPDKSGLPSDRFSAERTGGSVSTLTIQRTQQEDSAVYLCASSLSTSGRLYEQYFGPGTRLTVT.

This chain links TRBV28 with TRBJ2-2; TRBD2 matches 9 bases. The germline gives CDR1 MDHEN, CDR2 SYDVKM. V lost 4 bases, J lost 7 bases, and 7 bases stayed unmatched. The CDR3 covers 15 residues. DNA of the CDR3: TGTGCCAGCAGTTGGAGCGGTAGCGGGAGCGGGGAGCTGTTTTTT. Translating gives CASSWSGSGSGELFF.

This clone was seen a few times. The rearrangement joins TRBV12-5 to TRBJ2-1; 9 bases match TRBD2. CDR1 is LGHNT and CDR2 is FRNRAP in the germline V gene. Trimming at V came to 1 base and at J to 4 bases, leaving 8 bases not matched to a gene. The length of the CDR3 is 17 residues. In nucleotides, the CDR3 is TGTGCTAGTGGTTTGGGTACTTTAGCGGGGGCGTACAATGAGCAGTTCTTC. Translation: CASGLGTLAGAYNEQFF.

The chain recombines TRBV5-4 with TRBJ2-2, with TRBD2 matching 10 bases. Germline trimming cut 4 bases from V and 5 bases from J; bases unmatched to any gene: 8. Germline loops: CDR1 SGHNT, CDR2 YYREEE (reference sequence). CDR3 size: 16 residues. The CDR3 DNA is TGTGCCAGCAGCCCTTCAACTAGCGGGGCAACCGGGGAGCTGTTTTTT. It translates to CASSPSTSGATGELFF.

J is TRBJ2-7 and V is TRBV30; perhaps TRBD1 as D (5 bases). Germline values: CDR1 GTSNPN, CDR2 SVGIG (reference sequence). Trimming took 5 bases from V and 2 from J, leaving 7 bases between them. CDR3 length equals 11 residues. The chain's CDR3 is CAWGRAYEQYF. The CDR3 bases are TGTGCCTGGGGCAGGGCCTACGAGCAGTACTTC.

J is TRBJ2-4 and V is TRBV15; 7 nucleotides agree with TRBD2. From germline, CDR1 is LNHNV and CDR2 YYDKDF (reference sequence). The CDR3 has 14 amino acids. The ends lost 0 bases at V and 11 bases at J; junction bases unmatched: 7. The CDR3 spells CATSREGGPWVQYF. CDR3 in DNA: TGTGCCACCAGCAGAGAGGGAGGGCCTTGGGTTCAGTACTTC.

V and J are TRBV28 and TRBJ2-7, with a weak D call TRBD1 (6 bases). The CDR3 contains 15 residues. Germline V gives CDR1 MDHEN, CDR2 SYDVKM. Trimming removed 3 bases at V and 0 bases at J, with 12 bases between. The DNA for the CDR3 is TGTGCCAGCAGTTTCCTTCAGGGGAGCTCCTACGAGCAGTACTTC. Translated, it gives CASSFLQGSSYEQYF.

V usage is TRBV6-4 and J usage is TRBJ1-5; TRBD1 is a possible D gene (5 bases). Germline loops: CDR1 MRHNA, CDR2 SNTAGT. V was clipped by 2 bases and J by 2 bases, with 16 bases between them. CDR3 length: 17 residues. CDR3 in amino acids: CASSDLYGGRGNQPQHF. CDR3 DNA sequence: TGTGCCAGCAGTGACCTCTACGGGGGGAGGGGCAATCAGCCCCAGCATTTT.

The V gene is TRBV4-1, the J gene TRBJ2-1; TRBD2 matches at 7 bases. Germline V gene lookup returns CDR1 MGHRA and CDR2 YSYEKL. The trim removed 1 base at V and 1 base at J, leaving 7 bases unmatched. The CDR3 totals 17 residues. The DNA of the CDR3 is TGCGCCAGCAGCCAAGTTCTTGCGGGAGCATCCTACAATGAGCAGTTCTTC. It yields the protein CASSQVLAGASYNEQFF.

V usage is TRBV30 and J usage is TRBJ2-1, with a weak D call TRBD2 (5 bases). This CDR3 contains 15 residues. Germline V gives CDR1 GTSNPN, CDR2 SVGIG (reference sequence). V gave up 0 bases and J gave up 4 bases, with 13 bases separating them. The DNA of the CDR3 is TGTGCCTGGAGTGTCCCGGGGTTTCCTTACAATGAGCAGTTCTTC. It specifies CAWSVPGFPYNEQFF. The full variable domain, rest sourced from reference TRBV30 and TRBJ2-1, is SQTIHQWPATLVQPVGSPLSLECTVEGTSNPNLYWYRQAAGRGLQLLFYSVGIGQISSEVPQNLSASRPQDRQFILSSKKLLLSDSGFYLCAWSVPGFPYNEQFFGPGTRLTVL.

The rearrangement uses TRBV30 and TRBJ1-2; 10 nucleotides agree with TRBD1. Germline V gives CDR1 GTSNPN, CDR2 SVGIG (reference sequence). The J segment lost 8 bases and the V segment lost 2 bases, leaving 8 bases of the junction unmatched. CDR3 size: 14 residues. In nucleotides, the CDR3 is TGTGCCTGGAGTATAACGTCGACAGGGGGCGGCTACACCTTC. Amino acid sequence: CAWSITSTGGGYTF.

The V call is TRBV5-1, the J call TRBJ2-1; 9 nucleotides agree with TRBD1. This CDR3 contains 15 residues. Germline CDR1 and CDR2: SGHRS and YFSETQ. With 3 bases clipped from V and 4 bases from J, the junction kept 5 bases outside the gene matches. The DNA of the CDR3 is TGCGCCAGCAGCTGGACAGGGGAGGCATACAATGAGCAGTTCTTC. This gives the protein CASSWTGEAYNEQFF.

The chain couples TRBV7-3 to TRBJ2-1; 8 positions agree with TRBD1. The V segment lost 1 base and the J segment 5 bases; nucleotides outside the gene matches: 10. CDR1 is SGHTA and CDR2 is FQGTGA in the germline V gene. The CDR3 consists of 17 residues. The CDR3 nucleotides are TGTGCCAGCAGCTTAATGGGGGGACAGGAGCTTAACAATGAGCAGTTCTTC. It specifies CASSLMGGQELNNEQFF.